What follows describes a single TCR beta chain. The antigen remains unidentified. The data belong to a study of CD8+CD57+ T cells in acquired aplastic anemia. On the study more broadly: Quantities of DNA derived from sorted CD4+ and CD8+ cells averaged around 3 ug.

Between the trimmed V and J ends, which lost 0 bases and 4 bases, there was a span of 5 bases. Germline assignment: CDR1 KGHDR and CDR2 SFDVKD. The CDR3 covers 13 residues. Profiles of TCR beta VDJ and CDR3 were generated from a genomic DNA template. TCRdb re-called the reads with MiXCR, one entry per CDR3 protein. Of some 170,000 distinct CDR3 sequences in the sample, more than 45% are singletons; the top ten hold 1.1%. CD8+CD57+ cell expansion, shown by flow cytometry, had occurred in the patients selected for sequencing. Blood was sampled before the patients had received any therapy. Whole-study results and caveats: Almost 30 sequences, all CD8+ CDR3, were shared between patients and controls. Significance was not reached for CD8+ Simpson's diversity between patients and controls.

This TCR derives from a human donor with aplastic anemia. Sequenced material: sorted CD4+, CD8+, or CD8+CD57+ T cells (not recorded which) from PBMCs. The rearrangement joins TRBV24-1 to TRBJ1-2; no reliable D call. The CDR3 nucleotides read TGTGCCACCAGTGATTTGGGTGGCTATGGCTACACCTTC. Amino acid sequence: CATSDLGGYGYTF.